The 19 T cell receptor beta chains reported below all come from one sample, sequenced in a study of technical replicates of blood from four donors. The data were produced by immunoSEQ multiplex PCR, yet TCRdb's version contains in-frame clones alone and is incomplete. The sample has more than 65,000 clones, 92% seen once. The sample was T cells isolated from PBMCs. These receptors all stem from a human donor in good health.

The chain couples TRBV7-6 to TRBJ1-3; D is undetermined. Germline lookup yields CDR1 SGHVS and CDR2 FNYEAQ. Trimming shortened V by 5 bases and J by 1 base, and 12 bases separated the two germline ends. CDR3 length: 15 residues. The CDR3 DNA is TGTGCCAGCAGCACTGGGCCGGTTTCTGGAAACACCATATATTTT. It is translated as CASSTGPVSGNTIYF.

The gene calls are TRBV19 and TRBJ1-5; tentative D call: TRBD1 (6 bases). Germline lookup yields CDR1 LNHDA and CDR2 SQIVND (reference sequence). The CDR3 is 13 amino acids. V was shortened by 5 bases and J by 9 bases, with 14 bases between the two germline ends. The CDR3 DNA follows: TGTGCCAGTAGTTCCAGGGGTATTGGGCCCCAGCATTTT. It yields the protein CASSSRGIGPQHF.

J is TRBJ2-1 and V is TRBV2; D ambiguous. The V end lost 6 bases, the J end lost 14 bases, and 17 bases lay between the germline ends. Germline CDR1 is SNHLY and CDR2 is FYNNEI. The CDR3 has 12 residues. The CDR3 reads CASSERSLSKFF. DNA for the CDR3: TGTGCCAGCAGCGAACGGAGTCTGTCTAAGTTCTTC. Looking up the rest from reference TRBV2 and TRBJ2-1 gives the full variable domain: EPEVTQTPSHQVTQMGQEVILRCVPISNHLYFYWYRQILGQKVEFLVSFYNNEISEKSEIFDDQFSVERPDGSNFTLKIRSTKLEDSAMYFCASSERSLSKFFGPGTRLTVL.

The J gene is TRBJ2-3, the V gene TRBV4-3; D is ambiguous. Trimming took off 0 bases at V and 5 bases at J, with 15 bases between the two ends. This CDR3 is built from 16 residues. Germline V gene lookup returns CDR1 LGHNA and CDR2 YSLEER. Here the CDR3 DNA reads TGCGCCAGCAGCCAAGAGAACGAGCCTCGTGGAGATACGCAGTATTTT. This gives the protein CASSQENEPRGDTQYF.

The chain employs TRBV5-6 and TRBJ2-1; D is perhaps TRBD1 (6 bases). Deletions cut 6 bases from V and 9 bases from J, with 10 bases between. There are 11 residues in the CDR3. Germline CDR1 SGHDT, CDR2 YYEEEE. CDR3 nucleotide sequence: TGTGCCAGCACCCTAGGGGGTGAGCAGTTCTTC. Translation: CASTLGGEQFF.

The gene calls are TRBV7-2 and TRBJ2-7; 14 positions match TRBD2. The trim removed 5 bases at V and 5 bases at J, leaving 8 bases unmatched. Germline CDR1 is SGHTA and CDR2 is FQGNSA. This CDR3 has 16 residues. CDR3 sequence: CASSPGTSGSADEQYF. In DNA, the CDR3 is TGTGCCAGCAGCCCGGGGACTAGCGGGAGCGCGGACGAGCAGTACTTC.

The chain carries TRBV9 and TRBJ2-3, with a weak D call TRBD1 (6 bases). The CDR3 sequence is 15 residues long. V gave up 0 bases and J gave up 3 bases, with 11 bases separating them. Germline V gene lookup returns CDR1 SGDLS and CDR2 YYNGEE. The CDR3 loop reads CASSVGRTATDTQYF. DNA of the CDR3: TGTGCCAGCAGCGTAGGTCGGACAGCTACAGATACGCAGTATTTT.

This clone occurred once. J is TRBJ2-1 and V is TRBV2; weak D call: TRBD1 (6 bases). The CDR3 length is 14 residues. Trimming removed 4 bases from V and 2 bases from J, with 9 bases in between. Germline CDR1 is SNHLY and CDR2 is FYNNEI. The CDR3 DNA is TGTGCCAGCAGTGGCGAGGGGGCCTACAATGAGCAGTTCTTC. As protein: CASSGEGAYNEQFF.

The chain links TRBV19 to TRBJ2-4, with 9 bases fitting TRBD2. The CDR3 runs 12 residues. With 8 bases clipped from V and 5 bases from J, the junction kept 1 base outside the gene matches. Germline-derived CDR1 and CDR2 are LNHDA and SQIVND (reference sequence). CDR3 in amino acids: CASGLAQNIQYF. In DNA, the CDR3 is TGTGCCAGTGGACTAGCGCAAAACATTCAGTACTTC.

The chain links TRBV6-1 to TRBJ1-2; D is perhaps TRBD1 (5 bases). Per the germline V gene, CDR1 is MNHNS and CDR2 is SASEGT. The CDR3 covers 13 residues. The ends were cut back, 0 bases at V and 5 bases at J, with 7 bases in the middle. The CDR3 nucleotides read TGTGCCAGCAGTGAAGCAGGGGATTATGGCTACACCTTC. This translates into CASSEAGDYGYTF.

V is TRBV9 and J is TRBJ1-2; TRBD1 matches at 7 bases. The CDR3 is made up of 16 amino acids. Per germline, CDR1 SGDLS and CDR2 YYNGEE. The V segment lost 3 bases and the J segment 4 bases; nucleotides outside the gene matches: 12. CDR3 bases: TGTGCCAGCAGCGCAGATACCGGGACAGCCTTCTATGGCTACACCTTC. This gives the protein CASSADTGTAFYGYTF.

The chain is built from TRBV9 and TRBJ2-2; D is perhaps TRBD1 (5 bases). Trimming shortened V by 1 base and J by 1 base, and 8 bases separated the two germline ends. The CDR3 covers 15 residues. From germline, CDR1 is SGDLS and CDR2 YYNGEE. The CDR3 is CASSVPQGNTGELFF. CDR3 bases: TGTGCCAGCAGCGTACCTCAGGGGAACACCGGGGAGCTGTTTTTT.

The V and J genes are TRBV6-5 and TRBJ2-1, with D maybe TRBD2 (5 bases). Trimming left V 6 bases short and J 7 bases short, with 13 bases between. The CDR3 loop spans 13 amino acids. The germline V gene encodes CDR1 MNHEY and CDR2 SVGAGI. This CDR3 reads CASRDSGVNEQFF. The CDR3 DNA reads TGTGCCAGCAGAGACTCCGGGGTGAATGAGCAGTTCTTC.

CDR3 residues: CAWSPWTDIEQYF. The DNA of the CDR3 is TGTGCCTGGAGTCCCTGGACAGATATTGAGCAGTACTTC. The chain uses TRBV30 and TRBJ2-7; the D gene is possibly TRBD1 (6 bases). The germline V and J ends were trimmed by 2 bases and 7 bases, with 15 bases remaining between them. The length of the CDR3 is 13 residues. CDR1 is GTSNPN, CDR2 SVGIG, per germline (reference sequence).

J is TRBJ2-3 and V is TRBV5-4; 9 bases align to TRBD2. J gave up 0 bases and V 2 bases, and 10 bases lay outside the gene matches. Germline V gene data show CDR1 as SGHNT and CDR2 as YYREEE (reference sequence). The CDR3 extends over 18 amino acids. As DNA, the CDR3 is TGTGCCAGCAGCTTACGATTCCAGACTAGCGGTAGCACAGATACGCAGTATTTT. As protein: CASSLRFQTSGSTDTQYF. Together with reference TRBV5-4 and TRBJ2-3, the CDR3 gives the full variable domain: ETGVTQSPTHLIKTRGQQVTLRCSSQSGHNTVSWYQQALGQGPQFIFQYYREEENGRGNFPPRFSGLQFPNYSSELNVNALELDDSALYLCASSLRFQTSGSTDTQYFGPGTRLTVL.

DNA of the CDR3: TGTGCCAGTAGTGTCCACAGGGGGGGCTCCTACGAGCAGTACTTC. Translation gives CASSVHRGGSYEQYF. The rearrangement links TRBV19 to TRBJ2-7; D might be TRBD1 (8 bases). Germline CDR1 LNHDA, CDR2 SQIVND (reference sequence). The CDR3 is made up of 15 amino acids. V lost 5 bases and J lost 0, with 14 bases in between.

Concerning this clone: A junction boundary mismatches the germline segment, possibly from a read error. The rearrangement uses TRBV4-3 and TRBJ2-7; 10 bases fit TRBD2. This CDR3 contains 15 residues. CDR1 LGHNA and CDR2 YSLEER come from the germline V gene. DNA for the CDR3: TGCGCCAGCAGCAAAGAAGGTAGCGGGAGGTACGAGCAGTACTTC. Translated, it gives CASSKEGSGRYEQYF.

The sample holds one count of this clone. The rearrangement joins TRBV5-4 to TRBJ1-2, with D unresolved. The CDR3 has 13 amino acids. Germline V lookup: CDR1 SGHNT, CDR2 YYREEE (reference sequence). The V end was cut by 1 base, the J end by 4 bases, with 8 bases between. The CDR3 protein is CASSLNSFYGYTF. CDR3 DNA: TGTGCCAGCAGCTTGAACAGCTTCTATGGCTACACCTTC.

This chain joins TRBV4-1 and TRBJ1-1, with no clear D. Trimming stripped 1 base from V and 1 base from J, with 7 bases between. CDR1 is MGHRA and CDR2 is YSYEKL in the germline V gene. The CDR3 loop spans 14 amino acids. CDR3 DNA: TGCGCCAGCAGCCAAGGAGGTGAGAACACTGAAGCTTTCTTT. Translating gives CASSQGGENTEAFF.